This note documents a single T cell receptor beta chain sequence. In the study's own analysis: The assay estimated nucleated cells by amplifying reference gene primers. The table came from immunoSEQ multiplex PCR; TCRdb's copy has only in-frame clones and leaves some out. Clone size and the V and J calls come from that table; the DNA yielded D and trimming. The sample consists of about 87,000 clones, around 83% of them appearing once. The sample belongs to a study of blood T cell repertoires in COVID-19. Study context: Samples representing acute and convalescent COVID-19 were sourced from the United States, Italy and Spain. PBMCs, B-cell-depleted T cells, or T cells were the source of the cDNA or gDNA that made up the material.

The CDR3 length is 16 residues. Germline CDR1 reads SGHNT; CDR2 reads YYREEE (reference sequence). Trimming removed 0 bases from V and 6 bases from J; junction bases left unmatched: 4. The receptor was isolated from a woman aged 60-75 years with acute or convalescent COVID-19. The sequenced sample was peripheral blood. The chain joins TRBV5-4 to TRBJ2-1; TRBD2 matches 12 bases. The CDR3 loop reads CASSLELAGGINEQFF. The CDR3, as DNA: TGTGCCAGCAGCTTGGAACTAGCGGGAGGTATCAATGAGCAGTTCTTC.